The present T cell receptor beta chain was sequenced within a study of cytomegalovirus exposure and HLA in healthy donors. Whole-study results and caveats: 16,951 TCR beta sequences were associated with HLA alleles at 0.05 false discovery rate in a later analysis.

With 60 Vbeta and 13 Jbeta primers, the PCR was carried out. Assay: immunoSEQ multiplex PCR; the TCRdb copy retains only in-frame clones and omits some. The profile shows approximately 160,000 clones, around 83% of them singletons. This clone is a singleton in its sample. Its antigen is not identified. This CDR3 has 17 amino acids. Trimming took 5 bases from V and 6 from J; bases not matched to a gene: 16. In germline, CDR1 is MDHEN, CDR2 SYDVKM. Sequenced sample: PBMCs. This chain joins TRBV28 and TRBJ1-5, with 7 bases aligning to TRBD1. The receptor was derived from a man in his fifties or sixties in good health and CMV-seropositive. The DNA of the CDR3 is TGTGCCAGCAGTCAAGGAAACCGACAGGGAATAGGTCAGCCCCAGCATTTT. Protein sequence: CASSQGNRQGIGQPQHF. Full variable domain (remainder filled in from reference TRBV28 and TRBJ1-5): DVKVTQSSRYLVKRTGEKVFLECVQDMDHENMFWYRQDPGLGLRLIYFSYDVKMKEKGDIPEGYSVSREKKERFSLILESASTNQTSMYLCASSQGNRQGIGQPQHFGDGTRLSIL.